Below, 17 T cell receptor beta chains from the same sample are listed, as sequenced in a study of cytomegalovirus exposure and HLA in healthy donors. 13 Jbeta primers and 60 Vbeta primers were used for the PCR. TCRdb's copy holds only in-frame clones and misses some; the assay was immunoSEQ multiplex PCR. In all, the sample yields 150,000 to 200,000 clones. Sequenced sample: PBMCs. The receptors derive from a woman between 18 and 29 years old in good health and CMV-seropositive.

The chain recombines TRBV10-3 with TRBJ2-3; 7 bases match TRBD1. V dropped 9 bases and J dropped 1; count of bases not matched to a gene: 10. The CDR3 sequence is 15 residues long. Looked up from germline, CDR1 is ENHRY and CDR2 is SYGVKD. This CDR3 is CAMGQGTDGTDTQYF. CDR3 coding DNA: TGTGCCATGGGTCAAGGGACAGATGGCACAGATACGCAGTATTTT.

DNA of the CDR3: TGTGCCAGCACCATCCAGGGGCCCTACCAAGAGACCCAGTACTTC. Amino acid sequence: CASTIQGPYQETQYF. The chain is built from TRBV5-6 and TRBJ2-5, with D possibly matching TRBD1 (6 bases). The CDR3 is 15 residues long. The germline V gene encodes CDR1 SGHDT and CDR2 YYEEEE. Trimming removed 6 bases at V and 0 bases at J, with 15 bases between.

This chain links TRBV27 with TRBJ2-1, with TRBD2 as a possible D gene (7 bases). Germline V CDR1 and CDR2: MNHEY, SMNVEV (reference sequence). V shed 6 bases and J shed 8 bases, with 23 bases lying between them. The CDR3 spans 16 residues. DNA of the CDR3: TGTGCCAGCAGGGGGAATGGGAGGGGCTCAGGGGATGAGCAGTTCTTC. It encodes CASRGNGRGSGDEQFF.

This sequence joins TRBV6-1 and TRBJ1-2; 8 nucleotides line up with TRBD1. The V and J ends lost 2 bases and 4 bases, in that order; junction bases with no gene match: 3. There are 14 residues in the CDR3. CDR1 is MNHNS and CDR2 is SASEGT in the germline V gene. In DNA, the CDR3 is TGTGCCAGCAGTGAACTGGACAGGGTCTATGGCTACACCTTC. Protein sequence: CASSELDRVYGYTF.

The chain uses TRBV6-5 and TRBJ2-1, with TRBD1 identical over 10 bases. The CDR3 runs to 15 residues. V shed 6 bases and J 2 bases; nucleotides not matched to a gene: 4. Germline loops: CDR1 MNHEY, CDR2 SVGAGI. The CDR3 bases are TGTGCCAGCAGCCCCGGACAGGGGGCCTACAATGAGCAGTTCTTC. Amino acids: CASSPGQGAYNEQFF.

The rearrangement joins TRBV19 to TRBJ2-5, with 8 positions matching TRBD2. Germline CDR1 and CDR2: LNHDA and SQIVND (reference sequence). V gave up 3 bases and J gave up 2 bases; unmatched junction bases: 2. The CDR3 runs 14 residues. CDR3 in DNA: TGTGCCAGTAGTATTAGCGGGACACAAGAGACCCAGTACTTC. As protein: CASSISGTQETQYF.

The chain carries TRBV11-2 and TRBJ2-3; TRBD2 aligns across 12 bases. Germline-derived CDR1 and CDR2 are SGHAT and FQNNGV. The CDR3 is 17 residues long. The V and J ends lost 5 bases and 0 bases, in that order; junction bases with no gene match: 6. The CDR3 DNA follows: TGTGCCAGCAGCCCACGACTAGCGGGGGAGAGCACAGATACGCAGTATTTT. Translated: CASSPRLAGESTDTQYF.

This CDR3 reads CASSPTGGDQPQHF. The CDR3 bases are TGTGCCAGCAGCCCGACAGGGGGCGATCAGCCCCAGCATTTT. The rearrangement uses TRBV7-3 and TRBJ1-5, with 10 bases identical to TRBD1. The germline V gene encodes CDR1 SGHTA and CDR2 FQGTGA. CDR3 size: 14 residues. Trimming cost V 5 bases and J 5 bases; bases outside gene matches: 3.

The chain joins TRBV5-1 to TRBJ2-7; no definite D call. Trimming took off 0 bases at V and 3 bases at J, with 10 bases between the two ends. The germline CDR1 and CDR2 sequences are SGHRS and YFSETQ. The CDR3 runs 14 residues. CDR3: CASSLVVRNYEQYF. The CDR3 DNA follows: TGCGCCAGCAGCTTGGTGGTCAGAAACTACGAGCAGTACTTC.

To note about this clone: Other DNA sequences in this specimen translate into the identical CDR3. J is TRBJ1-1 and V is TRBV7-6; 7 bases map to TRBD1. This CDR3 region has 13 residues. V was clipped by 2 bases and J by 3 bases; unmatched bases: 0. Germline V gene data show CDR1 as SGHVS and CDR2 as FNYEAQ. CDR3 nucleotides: TGTGCCAGCAGCTTAACAGGGGACACTGAAGCTTTCTTT. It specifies CASSLTGDTEAFF.

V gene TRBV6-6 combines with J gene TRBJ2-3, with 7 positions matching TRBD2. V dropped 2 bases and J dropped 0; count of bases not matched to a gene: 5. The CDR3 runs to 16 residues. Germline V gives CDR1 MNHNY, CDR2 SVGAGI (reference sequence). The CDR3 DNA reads TGTGCCAGCAGTTACGGGGCGGGAGTGAGCACAGATACGCAGTATTTT. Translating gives CASSYGAGVSTDTQYF.

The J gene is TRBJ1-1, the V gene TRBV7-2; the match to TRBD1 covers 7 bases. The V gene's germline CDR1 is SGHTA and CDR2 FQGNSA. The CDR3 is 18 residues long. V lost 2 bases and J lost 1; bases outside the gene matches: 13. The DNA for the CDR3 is TGTGCCAGCAGCTTAACCGGGACAGTATTTTACCCGAACACTGAAGCTTTCTTT. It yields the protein CASSLTGTVFYPNTEAFF.

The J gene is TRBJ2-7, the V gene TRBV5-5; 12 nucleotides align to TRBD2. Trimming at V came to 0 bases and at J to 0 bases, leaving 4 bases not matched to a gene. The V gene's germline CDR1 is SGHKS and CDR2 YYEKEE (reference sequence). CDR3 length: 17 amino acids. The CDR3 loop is CASSLDTSGGPSYEQYF. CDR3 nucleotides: TGTGCCAGCAGCTTGGATACTAGCGGGGGGCCCTCCTACGAGCAGTACTTC.

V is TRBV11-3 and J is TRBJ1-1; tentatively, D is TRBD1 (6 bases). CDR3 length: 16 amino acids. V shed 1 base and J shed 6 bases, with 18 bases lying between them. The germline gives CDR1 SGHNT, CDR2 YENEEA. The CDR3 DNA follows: TGTGCCAGCAGCTTAGGGGGGGGCGGCATGGGAGCTGAAGCTTTCTTT. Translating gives CASSLGGGGMGAEAFF.

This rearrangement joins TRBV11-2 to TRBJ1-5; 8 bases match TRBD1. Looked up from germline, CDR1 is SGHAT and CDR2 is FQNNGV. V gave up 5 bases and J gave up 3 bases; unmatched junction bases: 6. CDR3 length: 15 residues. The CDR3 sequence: CASSRDRGYNQPQHF. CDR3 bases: TGTGCCAGCAGCCGCGACAGGGGTTACAATCAGCCCCAGCATTTT.

CDR3 loop: CASSPGLEGSRQFF. Written as DNA, the CDR3 is TGTGCCAGCAGTCCGGGACTAGAGGGCTCCCGGCAGTTCTTC. J is TRBJ2-1 and V is TRBV6-4; TRBD2 matches 8 bases. After removal of 5 bases from V and 12 bases from J, the junction contained 12 bases not matched to a gene. Germline V CDR1 and CDR2: MRHNA, SNTAGT. The CDR3 extends over 14 amino acids.

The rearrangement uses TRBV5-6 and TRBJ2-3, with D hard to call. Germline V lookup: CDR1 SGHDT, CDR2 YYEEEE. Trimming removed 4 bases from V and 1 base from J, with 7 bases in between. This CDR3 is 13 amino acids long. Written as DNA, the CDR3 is TGTGCCAGCAGCCTCTATGGCACAGATACGCAGTATTTT. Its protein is CASSLYGTDTQYF.